This TCR beta chain was sequenced for a study of blood T cell repertoires in COVID-19. Study context: The study drew acute and convalescent COVID-19 samples from the United States, Italy and Spain. The analysed material was cDNA or gDNA that came from T cells, B-cell-depleted T cells, or PBMCs.

Method: immunoSEQ multiplex PCR; TCRdb's copy keeps in-frame clones and lacks some. The data hold approximately 390,000 clones, with roughly 86% observed a single time. The CDR3 has 12 amino acids. Individuals aged roughly 18 to 95 years were recruited from about two dozen US areas. Each participant's cohort was designated according to participant-reported clinical history. The receptor was derived from a woman between 35 and 50 years old with acute COVID-19. The V and J genes are TRBV21-1 and TRBJ1-1. TRBV21-1 is a recognized pseudogene. What was sequenced was PBMCs or T cells enriched from blood (not recorded which). DNA for the CDR3: TGTGCCAGTGGAGGGGACGGGGCTGAAGCTTTCTTT. Residues: CASGGDGAEAFF.